This T cell receptor (beta chain) came from a study of blood T cells in healthy people across ages. Overall study: About one barcoded beta molecule per two T cells was captured by template switching.

Trimming removed 1 base from V and 1 base from J, with 10 bases in between. The germline gives CDR1 LNHNV, CDR2 YYDKDF (reference sequence). The CDR3 has 15 amino acids. Primed by a sample-barcoded 5' primer and a J-beta primer mix, a second PCR proceeded for about 6 to 11 cycles. Samples each returned at least 2.5 million CDR3-containing paired-end reads. TCRdb fed the 5' RACE reads into MiXCR, producing one record per CDR3 protein. The data contain approximately 680,000 distinct CDR3 sequences, about 30% of them singletons. In its sample, this clonotype was seen a few times. Its antigen is still unknown. Study observations and caveats: A strong correlation between TCR beta diversity and naive T cell percentage was seen.

This sequence originates from a woman of 80 years or more in good health. The sample taken for sequencing was blood. The chain is built from TRBV15 and TRBJ1-1; no firm D call. The CDR3 nucleotides read TGTGCCACCAGCAGAGTTTACGGCCCGAACACTGAAGCTTTCTTT. It is translated as CATSRVYGPNTEAFF.